The 24 T cell receptor beta chains in this list originate from one sample, sequenced in a study of technical replicates of blood from a few donors. Sequenced by immunoSEQ multiplex PCR; TCRdb stores in-frame clones only, minus some. The table has just over 70,000 clones, about 94% seen once. The sequenced sample consisted of T cells isolated from PBMCs. The receptors shown here come from a human donor in good health.

A word on this clone: Germline is not matched at one junction end, which may reflect a read error. The J gene is TRBJ2-1, the V gene TRBV7-8, with 9 bases that match TRBD2. In germline, CDR1 is SGHVS, CDR2 FQNEAQ. This CDR3 has 14 amino acids. This chain's CDR3 is CASSIAGVEYEQFF. In DNA form, the CDR3 reads TGTGCCAGCAGCATAGCGGGAGTGGAGTATGAGCAGTTCTTC.

This chain connects TRBV6-5 to TRBJ1-2, with D possibly matching TRBD1 (6 bases). The CDR3 sequence is 13 residues long. In germline, CDR1 is MNHEY, CDR2 SVGAGI. V was cut by 6 bases and J by 6 bases, with 14 bases left in between. CDR3 sequence reads: CASSRGAIDGYTF. CDR3 DNA: TGTGCCAGCAGCAGGGGAGCAATTGATGGCTACACCTTC.

This chain uses TRBV9 with TRBJ2-2, with D unclear. This CDR3 comprises 14 residues. Trimming took 4 bases from V and 6 from J, leaving 13 bases between them. Germline lookup yields CDR1 SGDLS and CDR2 YYNGEE. CDR3 loop: CASSPLYASGELFF. As DNA, the CDR3 is TGTGCCAGCAGCCCTCTTTATGCGTCCGGGGAGCTGTTTTTT.

This clone has a single count. The J gene is TRBJ1-4, the V gene TRBV14; TRBD1 matches at 10 bases. Germline V gene data show CDR1 as SGHDN and CDR2 as FVKESK. With V trimmed by 4 bases and J by 7 bases, 12 bases remained unmatched. The CDR3 length is 17 residues. The CDR3 nucleotides are TGTGCCAGCAGCCTGATTCCTCCGGGACAGGGGCGTGAAAAACTGTTTTTT. Translating it yields CASSLIPPGQGREKLFF.

V and J are TRBV6-5 and TRBJ1-2, with a possible D match to TRBD1 (5 bases). The CDR3 runs 13 residues. Trimming pared 7 bases from V and 8 bases from J, leaving 17 bases between. Germline CDR1 is MNHEY and CDR2 is SVGAGI. The CDR3 DNA reads as TGTGCCAGCAAAAGACAGCCCAGTTGGGGCTACACCTTC. Translating gives CASKRQPSWGYTF.

The chain links TRBV6-6 to TRBJ1-1; 7 nucleotides line up with TRBD1. The junction had 4 bases not matched to a gene; V was cut back by 10 bases and J by 5 bases. CDR3 length: 11 residues. Looked up from germline, CDR1 is MNHNY and CDR2 is SVGAGI (reference sequence). In nucleotides, the CDR3 is TGTGCCACCGGGACAGCTACTGAAGCTTTCTTT. This encodes CATGTATEAFF.

The chain recombines TRBV29-1 with TRBJ2-7, with 7 bases aligning to TRBD1. This CDR3 spans 13 amino acids. Germline V lookup: CDR1 SQVTM, CDR2 ANQGSEA. The junction had 6 bases not matched to a gene; V was cut back by 3 bases and J by 4 bases. The CDR3 coding sequence is TGCAGCGTTGAGGACAGGAGTAATTACGAGCAGTACTTC. The encoded protein is CSVEDRSNYEQYF.

CDR3 DNA: TGCGCCAGCAGCCAAGCCGGGACTAGCCTGGCCAATGAGCAGTTCTTC. Translated, it gives CASSQAGTSLANEQFF. The V gene is TRBV4-1, the J gene TRBJ2-1; 9 bases align to TRBD2. The CDR3 runs to 16 residues. Germline CDR1 MGHRA, CDR2 YSYEKL. V gave up 1 base and J gave up 6 bases; unmatched junction bases: 7.

The V gene is TRBV6-4, the J gene TRBJ2-7; 13 nucleotides line up with TRBD2. The CDR3 totals 14 residues. J gave up 9 bases and V 6 bases, and 8 bases lay outside the gene matches. Germline lookup yields CDR1 MRHNA and CDR2 SNTAGT. The CDR3 spells CASSVLAGGPGQYF. The CDR3 DNA reads TGTGCCAGCAGCGTACTAGCGGGAGGGCCAGGGCAGTACTTC.

This clone showed up just once. The rearrangement uses TRBV25-1 and TRBJ1-2; D call uncertain. Trimming shortened V by 2 bases and J by 4 bases, and 11 bases separated the two germline ends. The CDR3 contains 14 residues. The V gene's germline CDR1 is MGHDK and CDR2 SYGVNS. This CDR3 is CASSEGVGSYGYTF. DNA of the CDR3: TGTGCCAGCAGTGAAGGAGTAGGGAGCTATGGCTACACCTTC.

The V gene is TRBV11-2, the J gene TRBJ1-2; possible D gene TRBD1, 5 bases. V lost 5 bases and J 0 bases, leaving 16 bases between the germline ends. From germline, CDR1 is SGHAT and CDR2 FQNNGV. The CDR3 loop spans 16 amino acids. The CDR3 DNA follows: TGTGCCAGCAGCGAAAGCCAGACAGTTGCTAACTATGGCTACACCTTC. Amino acids: CASSESQTVANYGYTF.

V is TRBV6-5 and J is TRBJ2-7, with D possibly matching TRBD1 (5 bases). V dropped 6 bases and J dropped 3 bases, with 9 bases sitting between them. The CDR3 sequence is 12 residues long. Germline V gene sequence: CDR1 MNHEY, CDR2 SVGAGI. The CDR3 region is CASSDSFYEQYF. CDR3 in DNA: TGTGCCAGCAGCGACAGTTTCTACGAGCAGTACTTC.

This clone came up a few times. The chain has TRBV7-2 and TRBJ2-7, with TRBD2 identical over 7 bases. Per germline, CDR1 SGHTA and CDR2 FQGNSA. Trimming cost V 3 bases and J 4 bases; bases outside gene matches: 6. The CDR3 sequence is 14 residues long. CDR3 bases: TGTGCCAGCAGCTTTTGGGGGAGGGCATACGAGCAGTACTTC. Translation gives CASSFWGRAYEQYF.

The chain has TRBV21-1 and TRBJ1-2; TRBD1 is the table's D call, not checked against the DNA. TRBV21-1 is designated a pseudogene. The CDR3 totals 16 residues. CDR3 residues: CASSKVEGGFNYGYTF. As DNA, the CDR3 is TGTGCCAGCAGCAAAGTGGAAGGGGGATTTAACTATGGCTACACCTTC.

The chain carries TRBV9 and TRBJ2-5; D ambiguous. Germline V gene sequence: CDR1 SGDLS, CDR2 YYNGEE. Trimming took 0 bases from V and 2 from J, leaving 11 bases between them. The CDR3 runs to 15 residues. CDR3 in amino acids: CASSVAGALQETQYF. The CDR3 DNA is TGTGCCAGCAGCGTAGCTGGAGCTCTACAAGAGACCCAGTACTTC.

The V call is TRBV15, the J call TRBJ2-7, with 13 bases fitting TRBD2. This CDR3 is built from 16 residues. The germline gives CDR1 LNHNV, CDR2 YYDKDF (reference sequence). The ends lost 5 bases at V and 2 bases at J; junction bases unmatched: 6. The CDR3 loop is CATSGRLAGGAYEQYF. In nucleotides, the CDR3 is TGTGCCACCAGCGGCCGACTAGCGGGAGGCGCCTACGAGCAGTACTTC.

The chain employs TRBV7-8 and TRBJ2-7; possibly TRBD1 for D (6 bases). The germline gives CDR1 SGHVS, CDR2 FQNEAQ. This CDR3 spans 13 amino acids. Trimming left V 11 bases short and J 3 bases short, with 17 bases between. As DNA, the CDR3 is TGTGCCGGGGGCAGTTACAGGAGCTACGAGCAGTACTTC. It specifies CAGGSYRSYEQYF.

The rearrangement links TRBV9 to TRBJ2-7; D is unclear. Germline V lookup: CDR1 SGDLS, CDR2 YYNGEE. CDR3 size: 13 residues. Trimming took 0 bases from V and 3 from J, leaving 7 bases between them. The CDR3 sequence is CASSVATNYEQYF. The CDR3 nucleotides are TGTGCCAGCAGCGTAGCCACTAACTACGAGCAGTACTTC.

The chain links TRBV13 to TRBJ2-7; D remains ambiguous. Trimming pared 5 bases from V and 4 bases from J, leaving 15 bases between. In germline, CDR1 is PRHDT, CDR2 FYEKMQ (reference sequence). The CDR3 runs to 14 residues. The chain's CDR3 is CASSPFASLYEQYF. DNA for the CDR3: TGTGCCAGCAGCCCCTTCGCCAGTCTGTACGAGCAGTACTTC.

J is TRBJ2-1 and V is TRBV18; the match to TRBD2 covers 7 bases. The CDR3 consists of 17 residues. V gave up 5 bases and J gave up 4 bases; unmatched junction bases: 14. Looked up from germline, CDR1 is KGHSH and CDR2 is LQKENI. The CDR3, as DNA: TGTGCCAGCTCATCACTATTCTCTAGCGGAGAATACAATGAGCAGTTCTTC. Encoded protein: CASSSLFSSGEYNEQFF.

The chain links TRBV29-1 to TRBJ2-3; tentatively, D is TRBD2 (6 bases). Germline loops: CDR1 SQVTM, CDR2 ANQGSEA. Trimming shortened V by 7 bases and J by 4 bases, and 18 bases separated the two germline ends. The CDR3 loop spans 14 amino acids. CDR3 DNA sequence: TGCAGCGCCGGACGCCGGGACTCCTCAGATACGCAGTATTTT. This sequence encodes CSAGRRDSSDTQYF.

The J gene is TRBJ2-5, the V gene TRBV7-9; perhaps TRBD2 as D (6 bases). Trimming pared 4 bases from V and 5 bases from J, leaving 11 bases between. The CDR3 loop spans 13 amino acids. Germline CDR1 is SEHNR and CDR2 is FQNEAQ (reference sequence). The CDR3, as DNA: TGTGCCAGCAGCTGGGGGGACGGGGAGACCCAGTACTTC. Protein sequence: CASSWGDGETQYF.

The V call is TRBV7-7, the J call TRBJ2-1, with TRBD2 matching 9 bases. Germline loops: CDR1 SSHAT, CDR2 FNYEAQ (reference sequence). V lost 5 bases to trimming and J lost 1 base; unmatched junction nucleotides: 6. This CDR3 comprises 16 residues. The CDR3 sequence: CASSPAGGYSYNEQFF. CDR3 nucleotide sequence: TGTGCCAGCAGCCCAGCGGGAGGATATTCCTACAATGAGCAGTTCTTC.

This clone was detected only once. The chain has TRBV7-6 and TRBJ2-1, with D possibly TRBD2 on 6 matching bases. The CDR3 runs 14 residues. Germline V gene data show CDR1 as SGHVS and CDR2 as FNYEAQ. Trimming cost V 3 bases and J 3 bases, with 9 bases left between them. The CDR3 DNA follows: TGTGCCAGCAGCTTGACTAGTGTCTACAATGAGCAGTTCTTC. It translates to CASSLTSVYNEQFF.